This T cell receptor beta chain was sequenced in a study of T cell responses to AZD1222 COVID-19 vaccine. Study outcomes and limitations: Only a handful of people who got AZD1222 tested seropositive at baseline. In the spike-specific TCR repertoire, nearly half reportedly target unmutated variant regions. None of the repertoires were sampled until the peak T cell response had passed.

Method: immunoSEQ multiplex PCR; TCRdb's copy keeps in-frame clones and lacks some. The top ten hold roughly 8.9% of the sample, which has roughly 110,000 clones, about nine tenths seen once. Note on this clone: No antigen is known for it.

In germline, CDR1 is SGHAT, CDR2 FQNNGV. V was trimmed by 3 bases and J by 2 bases, leaving 13 bases between them. The CDR3 runs to 16 residues. The sample here was peripheral blood, taken 28 days after the second AZD1222 dose. The clonotype was recovered from an adult who received the AZD1222 COVID-19 vaccine. The J gene is TRBJ2-2, the V gene TRBV11-2; D perhaps matches TRBD1 (6 bases). CDR3 in DNA: TGTGCCAGCAGCTTTTCTTCGGGACATAACACCGGGGAGCTGTTTTTT. Translation gives CASSFSSGHNTGELFF.